These 10 T cell receptor beta chains originate from one sample sequenced in a study of blood T cell repertoires in COVID-19. Clones were sequenced by immunoSEQ multiplex PCR, and TCRdb holds only the in-frame ones, with some missing. The table has some 390,000 clones, approximately 87% seen once. Sequenced sample: peripheral blood. The receptors shown here come from a woman aged 55-75 years with COVID-19, enrolled during active disease.

This chain uses TRBV6-5 with TRBJ1-5, with D possibly TRBD1 on 5 matching bases. CDR1 and CDR2 (germline): MNHEY, SVGAGI. V was clipped by 7 bases and J by 6 bases, with 16 bases between them. The CDR3 covers 14 residues. CDR3 DNA sequence: TGTGCCAGCAACCAAGGGAGGGGACGTCAGCCCCAGCATTTT. Translating gives CASNQGRGRQPQHF.

CDR3 nucleotide sequence: TGTGCCAGCAGCTTGGGTGGACAGCTCAAAAACATTCAGTACTTC. Its protein is CASSLGGQLKNIQYF. This chain joins TRBV5-8 and TRBJ2-4; D possibly corresponds to TRBD1 (6 bases). Trimming took off 0 bases at V and 3 bases at J, with 10 bases between the two ends. The CDR3 consists of 15 residues. The germline CDR1 and CDR2 sequences are SGHTS and YDEGEE. Combining the CDR3 with reference TRBV5-8 and TRBJ2-4 gives the whole variable domain EAGVTQSPTHLIKTRGQQATLRCSPISGHTSVYWYQQALGLGLQFLLWYDEGEERNRGNFPPRFSGRQFPNYSSELNVNALELEDSALYLCASSLGGQLKNIQYFGAGTRLSVL.

This chain connects TRBV9 to TRBJ2-1; 7 bases are shared with TRBD1. CDR1 is SGDLS and CDR2 is YYNGEE in the germline V gene. This CDR3 spans 14 amino acids. With V trimmed by 3 bases and J by 7 bases, 7 bases remained unmatched. This chain's CDR3 is CASSARQGRNEQFF. The CDR3 coding sequence is TGTGCCAGCAGCGCCCGACAGGGTAGGAATGAGCAGTTCTTC.

The genes are TRBV6-5 and TRBJ1-1; 7 bases line up with TRBD1. This CDR3 is 15 amino acids long. Germline CDR1 reads MNHEY; CDR2 reads SVGAGI. With V trimmed by 7 bases and J by 3 bases, 11 bases remained unmatched. The CDR3 spells CASNHATGADTEAFF. CDR3 sequence (DNA): TGTGCCAGCAACCACGCCACAGGGGCAGACACTGAAGCTTTCTTT.

The rearrangement links TRBV2 to TRBJ1-1, with D maybe TRBD1 (5 bases). The CDR3 contains 15 residues. CDR1 is SNHLY, CDR2 FYNNEI, per germline. V was shortened by 0 bases and J by 7 bases, with 15 bases between the two germline ends. CDR3 DNA: TGTGCCAGCAGTGAAGCAGGGGTGGAGCCTGGTGAAGCTTTCTTT. It translates to CASSEAGVEPGEAFF.

The rearrangement uses TRBV5-1 and TRBJ1-1; D gene ambiguous. Trimming shortened V by 1 base and J by 6 bases, and 10 bases separated the two germline ends. Germline assignment: CDR1 SGHRS and CDR2 YFSETQ. CDR3 length: 13 amino acids. The CDR3 DNA follows: TGCGCCAGCAGCTTGTATGATGGCCCTGAAGCTTTCTTT. This encodes CASSLYDGPEAFF. Supplemented by reference TRBV5-1 and TRBJ1-1, the full variable domain reads KAGVTQTPRYLIKTRGQQVTLSCSPISGHRSVSWYQQTPGQGLQFLFEYFSETQRNKGNFPGRFSGRQFSNSRSEMNVSTLELGDSALYLCASSLYDGPEAFFGQGTRLTVV.

This clone was recorded once. This chain's CDR3 is CASKEQGAEIYGYTF. CDR3 sequence (DNA): TGTGCCAGTAAGGAACAGGGGGCCGAAATCTATGGCTACACCTTC. The V and J genes are TRBV19 and TRBJ1-2; the match to TRBD1 covers 9 bases. J lost 4 bases, V lost 7 bases, and 10 bases had no gene match. This CDR3 contains 15 residues. In germline, CDR1 is LNHDA, CDR2 SQIVND (reference sequence).

The chain combines TRBV29-1 with TRBJ1-2; tentatively, D is TRBD1 (6 bases). V was shortened by 1 base and J by 5 bases, with 11 bases between the two germline ends. Germline V gives CDR1 SQVTM, CDR2 ANQGSEA. The CDR3 sequence is 13 residues long. CDR3: CSVEAGAGYGYTF. The CDR3 DNA follows: TGCAGCGTTGAAGCAGGGGCAGGGTATGGCTACACCTTC.

As concerns this clone: Other DNA sequences in this specimen translate into the identical CDR3. The rearrangement uses TRBV28 and TRBJ1-5; 10 bases are shared with TRBD1. Germline-derived CDR1 and CDR2 are MDHEN and SYDVKM. CDR3 size: 14 residues. J gave up 4 bases and V 7 bases, and 4 bases lay outside the gene matches. CDR3: CASTRTGGNQPQHF. The CDR3, as DNA: TGTGCCAGCACCCGGACAGGGGGGAATCAGCCCCAGCATTTT.

The gene calls are TRBV5-1 and TRBJ1-3; 7 nucleotides align to TRBD1. Germline CDR1 and CDR2: SGHRS and YFSETQ. The CDR3 is made up of 16 amino acids. Trimming took 4 bases from V and 2 from J; bases not matched to a gene: 9. CDR3 sequence (DNA): TGCGCCAGCAGCCCCCGGGGGACAGTTGCTGGAAACACCATATATTTT. This sequence encodes CASSPRGTVAGNTIYF.